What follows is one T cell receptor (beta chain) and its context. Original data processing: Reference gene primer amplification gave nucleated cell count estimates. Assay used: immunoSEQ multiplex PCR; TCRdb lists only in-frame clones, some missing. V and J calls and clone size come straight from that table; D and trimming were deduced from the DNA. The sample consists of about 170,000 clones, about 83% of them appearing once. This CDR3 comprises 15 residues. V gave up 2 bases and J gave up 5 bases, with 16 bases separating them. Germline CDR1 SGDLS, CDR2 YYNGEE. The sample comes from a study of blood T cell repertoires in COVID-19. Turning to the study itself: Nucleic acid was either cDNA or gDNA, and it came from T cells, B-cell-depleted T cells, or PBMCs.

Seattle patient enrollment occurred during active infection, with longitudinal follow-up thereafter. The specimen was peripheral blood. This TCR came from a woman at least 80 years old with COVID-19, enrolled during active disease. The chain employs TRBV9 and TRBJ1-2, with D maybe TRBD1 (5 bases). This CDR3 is CASSVLSGGKYGYTF. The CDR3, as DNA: TGTGCCAGCAGCGTCCTGAGTGGGGGGAAATATGGCTACACCTTC.